A selection of T cell receptor beta chains follows, all from one sample in a study of STAT5B mutations in CD4+ large granular lymphocyte leukemia. This table comes from immunoSEQ multiplex PCR, and its TCRdb copy is limited to in-frame clones, with some not included. There are tens of thousands of clones in the sample; 75% to 85% occur only once, and roughly 1.2% lies in the top ten. Sequencing was performed on CD4+ T cells from blood buffy coats. The receptors were gathered from a human donor in good health. Both conserved end residues are part of each CDR3. A D gene is named only where the DNA matches it firmly. Size is omitted from some rows. Given values are once, few, many or a class for expanded clones.

abundance	v_gene	d_gene	j_gene	CDR3nt	CDR3aa
NA	TRBV7-9	NA	TRBJ1-5	TGTGCCAGCAGCTTAGTAGGCAGCTATCAGCCCCAGCATTTT	CASSLVGSYQPQHF
NA	TRBV11-3	TRBD2	TRBJ2-3	TGTGCCAGCAGCCCGATAGCGGGAGTCAGCACAGATACGCAGTATTTT	CASSPIAGVSTDTQYF
NA	TRBV6-1	NA	TRBJ1-4	TGTGCCAGCAGGGCAACTAATGAAAAACTGTTTTTT	CASRATNEKLFF
NA	TRBV5-1	TRBD1	TRBJ1-2	TGCGCCAGCAGCTCCCGACAGGGTTTTGGGTACTATGGCTACACCTTC	CASSSRQGFGYYGYTF
NA	TRBV15	NA	TRBJ1-3	TGTGCCACCAGCCGACAGGCCAGCTCTGGAAACACCATATATTTT	CATSRQASSGNTIYF
NA	TRBV28	TRBD2	TRBJ2-7	TGTGCCAGCAGTTTTGGCGGGAGCTACGAGCAGTACTTC	CASSFGGSYEQYF
NA	TRBV10-1	NA	TRBJ1-2	TGCGCCAGCAGTGAGTCCCACGGAAGCTACACCTTC	CASSESHGSYTF
NA	TRBV5-6	TRBD2	TRBJ2-5	TGTGCCAGCAGCAAGGGACTAGCGGCTCAAGAGACCCAGTACTTC	CASSKGLAAQETQYF
NA	TRBV15	NA	TRBJ1-2	TGTGCCACCAGCAGCGATGCAAACTATGGCTACACCTTC	CATSSDANYGYTF
few	TRBV30	TRBD1	TRBJ1-1	TGTGCCTGCCGACAGGGGCAAGCTTTCTTT	CACRQGQAFF
NA	TRBV11-2	NA	TRBJ2-2	TGTGCCAGCAGCTTGATGGAGCGGACCACCGGGGAGCTGTTTTTT	CASSLMERTTGELFF
NA	TRBV12-5	TRBD1	TRBJ2-1	TGTGCTAGTGGTAAAGACAGGGCCTACAATGAGCAGTTCTTC	CASGKDRAYNEQFF
NA	TRBV5-1	NA	TRBJ2-5	TGCGCTAGCAGCTTGGGGTACCAAGAGACCCAGTACTTC	CASSLGYQETQYF
NA	TRBV5-1	TRBD1	TRBJ1-1	TGCGCCAGCAGCCCCCAGGGGGGCGCTGGGACTGAAGCTTTCTTT	CASSPQGGAGTEAFF
NA	TRBV18	NA	TRBJ2-6	TGTGCCAGCTCACCACCCGGCAGGGGTTCTGGGGCCAACGTCCTGACTTTC	CASSPPGRGSGANVLTF
NA	TRBV29-1	NA	TRBJ2-2	TGCAGCGTTGAAAGGCAGGGGAACCCCGGGGAGCTGTTTTTT	CSVERQGNPGELFF
NA	TRBV5-4	NA	TRBJ2-7	TGTGCCAGCAGCTTGGATGGGACCCCCCTCCCCTACGAGCAGTACTTC	CASSLDGTPLPYEQYF
NA	TRBV19	TRBD1	TRBJ1-1	TGTGCCAGTAGTAGCAGGGGGCTAGGCACTGAAGCTTTCTTT	CASSSRGLGTEAFF
NA	TRBV5-4	TRBD2	TRBJ2-2	TGTGCCAGCAGCCCGATGGGACTAGCGGGAACCGGGGAGCTGTTTTTT	CASSPMGLAGTGELFF
NA	TRBV7-9	NA	TRBJ2-3	TGTGCCGGCGTAAGCGGAGCTCTGGACACAGATACGCAGTATTTT	CAGVSGALDTDTQYF
NA	TRBV30	NA	TRBJ1-5	TGTGCCTGGACAGCGAATAGCAATCAGCCCCAGCATTTT	CAWTANSNQPQHF
once	TRBV7-2	TRBD1	TRBJ2-7	TGTGCCAGCAGCTTCGACCCGGGACAGATCTCCTACGAGCAGTACTTC	CASSFDPGQISYEQYF
few	TRBV19	NA	TRBJ2-7	TGTGCCAGTAGTACAGGGGCCAGGGGGGGCGAGCAGTACTTC	CASSTGARGGEQYF
NA	TRBV7-7	NA	TRBJ1-6	TGTGCCAGCAGCTTAGAGGCGGGACAATATAATTCACCCCTCCACTTT	CASSLEAGQYNSPLHF
NA	TRBV4-2	NA	TRBJ2-5	TGTGCCAGCAGCCAAGATGTTGAGGGAGGAACAGAGACCCAGTACTTC	CASSQDVEGGTETQYF
NA	TRBV5-1	NA	TRBJ2-2	TGCGCCAGCAGCTTGGAATTGAGCACCGGGGAGCTGTTTTTT	CASSLELSTGELFF
once	TRBV12-5	NA	TRBJ1-3	TGTGCTAGTGGTTTCCGAGGACTGCGCTCTGGAAACACCATATATTTT	CASGFRGLRSGNTIYF
NA	TRBV28	NA	TRBJ2-3	TGTGCCAGCAGACCACAGGGTGGAGTGGATACGCAGTATTTT	CASRPQGGVDTQYF
NA	TRBV2	TRBD2	TRBJ2-5	TGTGCCAGCCTAGCGGGGCTCCAAGAGACCCAGTACTTC	CASLAGLQETQYF
NA	TRBV7-8	TRBD1	TRBJ1-4	TGTGCCAGCAGCCTGGACAGGGGGTACGAAAAACTGTTTTTT	CASSLDRGYEKLFF
NA	TRBV19	TRBD2	TRBJ2-3	TGTGCCAGTAGTTCGGTAGCGGGAGGCACAGATACGCAGTATTTT	CASSSVAGGTDTQYF
NA	TRBV7-9	NA	TRBJ2-7	TGTGCCAGCAGCTGGGCCCCGGACGAGCAGTACTTC	CASSWAPDEQYF
NA	TRBV6-6	TRBD2	TRBJ2-1	TGTGCCAGCAGTTACTACAGCGGGGTTGGCAATGAGCAGTTCTTC	CASSYYSGVGNEQFF
NA	TRBV11-2	TRBD1	TRBJ1-1	TGTGCCAGCAGCTTAGAGAGGGGGCGGACTGAAGCTTTCTTT	CASSLERGRTEAFF
NA	TRBV7-2	NA	TRBJ2-7	TGTGCCAGCAGCTTATTTGACAGCTACGAGCAGTACTTC	CASSLFDSYEQYF
NA	TRBV15	NA	TRBJ1-6	TGTGCCACCAGCACCGGACGGGGTAATTCACCCCTCCACTTT	CATSTGRGNSPLHF
NA	TRBV5-1	NA	TRBJ2-7	TGCGCCAGCAGCTTGTCTCCCCGCGCCTACGAGCAGTACTTC	CASSLSPRAYEQYF
NA	TRBV27	NA	TRBJ1-1	TGTGCCAGCAGTTGGGGGGGCGCTGACACTGAAGCTTTCTTT	CASSWGGADTEAFF
NA	TRBV21-1	NA	TRBJ2-7	TGTGCCAGCAGCGGGGACAGGGGGCACTACGAGCAGTACTTC	CASSGDRGHYEQYF
NA	TRBV4-2	NA	TRBJ1-2	TGTGCCAGCAGCTTCGACACGGGTGGAAGGGGCTACACCTTC	CASSFDTGGRGYTF
NA	TRBV15	NA	TRBJ2-1	TGTGCCACCAGCAGACAGATCGGTAGCGGTTACAATGAGCAGTTCTTC	CATSRQIGSGYNEQFF
NA	TRBV30	TRBD1	TRBJ1-2	TGTGCCTGGAGTGAAGGGGGCGCGGGCTATGGCTACACCTTC	CAWSEGGAGYGYTF
NA	TRBV6-6	NA	TRBJ2-1	TGTGCCAGCAGTTACGGCCTTTTATCCTACAATGAGCAGTTCTTC	CASSYGLLSYNEQFF
NA	TRBV2	NA	TRBJ2-5	TGTGCCAGCAGTGGCCTTTGGGGCCAAGAGACCCAGTACTTC	CASSGLWGQETQYF
NA	TRBV19	NA	TRBJ2-7	TGTGCCAGTAGTATAGCTCGCAGCTCCTACGAGCAGTACTTC	CASSIARSSYEQYF